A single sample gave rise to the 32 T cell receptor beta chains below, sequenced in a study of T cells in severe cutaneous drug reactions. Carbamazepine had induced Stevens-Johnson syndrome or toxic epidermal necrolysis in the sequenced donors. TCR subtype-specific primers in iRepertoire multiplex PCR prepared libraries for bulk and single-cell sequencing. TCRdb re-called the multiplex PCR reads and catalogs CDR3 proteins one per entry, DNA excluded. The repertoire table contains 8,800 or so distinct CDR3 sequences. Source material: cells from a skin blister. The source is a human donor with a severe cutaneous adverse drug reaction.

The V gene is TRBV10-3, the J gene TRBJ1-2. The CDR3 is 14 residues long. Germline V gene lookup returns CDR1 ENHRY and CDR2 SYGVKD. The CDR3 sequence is CAISEDGNNYGYTF.

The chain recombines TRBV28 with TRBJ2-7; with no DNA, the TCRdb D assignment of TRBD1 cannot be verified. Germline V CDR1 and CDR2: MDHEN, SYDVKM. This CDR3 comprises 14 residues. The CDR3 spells CASSFLNRGDEQYF. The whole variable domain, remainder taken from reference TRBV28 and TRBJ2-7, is DVKVTQSSRYLVKRTGEKVFLECVQDMDHENMFWYRQDPGLGLRLIYFSYDVKMKEKGDIPEGYSVSREKKERFSLILESASTNQTSMYLCASSFLNRGDEQYFGPGTRLTVT.

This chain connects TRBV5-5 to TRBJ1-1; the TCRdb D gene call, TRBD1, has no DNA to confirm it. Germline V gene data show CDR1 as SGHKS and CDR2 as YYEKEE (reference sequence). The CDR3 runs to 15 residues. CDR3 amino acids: CASSLAGERNTEAFF.

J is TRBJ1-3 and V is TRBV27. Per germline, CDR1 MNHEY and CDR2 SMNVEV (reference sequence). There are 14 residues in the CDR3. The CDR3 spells CASRLQGSGNTIYF.

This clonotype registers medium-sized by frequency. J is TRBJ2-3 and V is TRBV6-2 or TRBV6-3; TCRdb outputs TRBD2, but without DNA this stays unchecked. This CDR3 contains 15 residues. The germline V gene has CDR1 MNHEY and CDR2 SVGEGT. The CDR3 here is CASRLGLAVRDTQYF.

The chain's CDR3 is CASSVVLPRTGLRSGNTIYF. The chain recombines TRBV6-1 with TRBJ1-3; TCRdb's D call, TRBD1, is unchecked because there is no DNA. This CDR3 is built from 20 residues. The V gene's germline CDR1 is MNHNS and CDR2 SASEGT.

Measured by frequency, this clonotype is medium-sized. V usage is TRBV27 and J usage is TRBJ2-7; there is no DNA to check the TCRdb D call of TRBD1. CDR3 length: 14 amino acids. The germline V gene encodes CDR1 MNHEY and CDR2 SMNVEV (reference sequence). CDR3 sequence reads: CASSSLDRGYEQYF.

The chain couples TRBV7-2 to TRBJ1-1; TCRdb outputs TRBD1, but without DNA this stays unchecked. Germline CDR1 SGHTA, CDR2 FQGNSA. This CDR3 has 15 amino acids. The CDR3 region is CASSPRGDRNTEAFF.

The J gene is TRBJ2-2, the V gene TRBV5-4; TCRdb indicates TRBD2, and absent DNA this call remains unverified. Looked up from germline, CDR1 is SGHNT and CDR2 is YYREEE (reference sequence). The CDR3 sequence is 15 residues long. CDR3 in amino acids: CASTSGGRVSGELFF.

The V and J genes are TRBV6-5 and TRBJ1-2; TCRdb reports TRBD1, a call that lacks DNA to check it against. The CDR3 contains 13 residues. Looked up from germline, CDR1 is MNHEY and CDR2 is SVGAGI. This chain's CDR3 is CASSYSQGAGYTF.

The CDR3: CAGLADNQETQYF. The rearrangement joins TRBV18 to TRBJ2-5; TCRdb's D call of TRBD1 is untestable without DNA. CDR1 KGHSH and CDR2 LQKENI come from the germline V gene. The length of the CDR3 is 13 residues. Drawing the rest from reference TRBV18 and TRBJ2-5, the complete variable domain is NAGVMQNPRHLVRRRGQEARLRCSPMKGHSHVYWYRQLPEEGLKFMVYLQKENIIDESGMPKERFSAEFPKEGPSILRIQQVVRGDSAAYFCAGLADNQETQYFGPGTRLLVL.

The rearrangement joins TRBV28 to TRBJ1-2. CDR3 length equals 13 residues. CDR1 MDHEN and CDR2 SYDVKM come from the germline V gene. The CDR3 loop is CASSSTPVEGYTF.

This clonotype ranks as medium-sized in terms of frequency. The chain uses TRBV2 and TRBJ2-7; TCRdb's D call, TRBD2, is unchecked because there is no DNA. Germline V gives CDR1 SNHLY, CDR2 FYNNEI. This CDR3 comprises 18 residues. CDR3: CASSYTTSGTSGLYEQYF.

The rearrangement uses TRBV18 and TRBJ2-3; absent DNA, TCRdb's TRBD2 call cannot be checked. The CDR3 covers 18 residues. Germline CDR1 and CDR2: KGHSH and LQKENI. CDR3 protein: CASSPGRLAGTSTDTQYF.

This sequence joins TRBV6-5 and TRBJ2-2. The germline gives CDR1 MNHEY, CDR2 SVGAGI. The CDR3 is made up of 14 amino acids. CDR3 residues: CASSSWGNTGELFF.

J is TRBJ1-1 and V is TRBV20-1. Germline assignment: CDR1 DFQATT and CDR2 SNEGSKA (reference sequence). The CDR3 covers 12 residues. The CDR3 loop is CSASRGPNEAFF.

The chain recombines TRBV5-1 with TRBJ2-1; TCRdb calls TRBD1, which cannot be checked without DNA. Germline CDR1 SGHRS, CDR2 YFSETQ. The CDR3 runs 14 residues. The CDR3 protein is CASSPGQGYNEQFF.

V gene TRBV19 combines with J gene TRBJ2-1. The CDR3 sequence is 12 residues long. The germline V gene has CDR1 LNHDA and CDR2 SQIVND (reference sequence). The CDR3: CASINAVSEQFF.

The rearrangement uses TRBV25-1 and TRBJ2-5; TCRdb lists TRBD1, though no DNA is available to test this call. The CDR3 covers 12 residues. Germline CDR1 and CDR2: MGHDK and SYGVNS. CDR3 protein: CASTTGRETQYF.

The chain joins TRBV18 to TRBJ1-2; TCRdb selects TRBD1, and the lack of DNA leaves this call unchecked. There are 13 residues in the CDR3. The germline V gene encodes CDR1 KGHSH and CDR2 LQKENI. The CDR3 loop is CASSQQGLYGYTF.

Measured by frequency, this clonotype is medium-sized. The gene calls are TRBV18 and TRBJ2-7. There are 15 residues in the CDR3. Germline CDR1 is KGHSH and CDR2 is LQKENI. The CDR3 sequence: CASSPRDRTSYEQYF.

The CDR3 protein is CASSETSADYEQYF. The gene calls are TRBV2 and TRBJ2-7; TCRdb indicates TRBD2, and absent DNA this call remains unverified. CDR3 length: 14 amino acids. Germline-derived CDR1 and CDR2 are SNHLY and FYNNEI.

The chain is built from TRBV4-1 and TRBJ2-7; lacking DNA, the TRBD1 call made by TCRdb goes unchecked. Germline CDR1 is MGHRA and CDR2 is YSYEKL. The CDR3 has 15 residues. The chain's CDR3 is CASSQVPGASYEQYF.

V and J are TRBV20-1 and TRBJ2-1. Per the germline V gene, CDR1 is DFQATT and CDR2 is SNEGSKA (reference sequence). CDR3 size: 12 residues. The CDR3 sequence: CSASSSYNEQFF.

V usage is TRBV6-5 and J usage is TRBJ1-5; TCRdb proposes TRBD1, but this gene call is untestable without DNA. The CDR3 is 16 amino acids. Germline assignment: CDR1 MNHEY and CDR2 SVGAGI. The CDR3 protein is CASSYSFPQDGQPQHF.

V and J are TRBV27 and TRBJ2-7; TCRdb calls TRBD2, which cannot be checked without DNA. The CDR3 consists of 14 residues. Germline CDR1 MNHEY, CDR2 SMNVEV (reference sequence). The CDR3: CASSAGTLSYEQYF.

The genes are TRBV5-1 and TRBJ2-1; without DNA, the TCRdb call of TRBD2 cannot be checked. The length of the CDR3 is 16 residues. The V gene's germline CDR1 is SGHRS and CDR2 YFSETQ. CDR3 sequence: CASSLVGTPDYNEQFF.

CDR3 in amino acids: CASSSSGRDNEQFF. The rearrangement joins TRBV28 to TRBJ2-1; as DNA is missing, the TRBD1 call by TCRdb cannot be tested. The germline V gene encodes CDR1 MDHEN and CDR2 SYDVKM. There are 14 residues in the CDR3.

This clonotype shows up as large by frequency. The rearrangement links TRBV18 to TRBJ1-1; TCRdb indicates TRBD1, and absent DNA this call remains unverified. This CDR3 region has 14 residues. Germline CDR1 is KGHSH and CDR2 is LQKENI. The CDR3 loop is CASSPLPGEAEAFF. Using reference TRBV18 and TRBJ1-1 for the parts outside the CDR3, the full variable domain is NAGVMQNPRHLVRRRGQEARLRCSPMKGHSHVYWYRQLPEEGLKFMVYLQKENIIDESGMPKERFSAEFPKEGPSILRIQQVVRGDSAAYFCASSPLPGEAEAFFGQGTRLTVV.

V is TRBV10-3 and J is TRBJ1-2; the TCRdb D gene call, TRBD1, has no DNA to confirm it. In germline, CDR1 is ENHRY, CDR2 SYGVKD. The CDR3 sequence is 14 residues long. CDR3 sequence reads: CAISEDRFLHGYTF.

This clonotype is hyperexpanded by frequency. Here the CDR3 reads CASSPSDRSSYEQYF. The V gene is TRBV18, the J gene TRBJ2-7; TCRdb indicates TRBD1, and absent DNA this call remains unverified. This CDR3 contains 15 residues. The germline V gene has CDR1 KGHSH and CDR2 LQKENI.

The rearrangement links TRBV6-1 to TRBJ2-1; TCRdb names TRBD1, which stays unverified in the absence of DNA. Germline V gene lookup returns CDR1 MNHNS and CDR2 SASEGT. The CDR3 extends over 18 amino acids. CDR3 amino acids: CASSKDRGALISYNEQFF.